Detailed here is one T cell receptor beta chain. Its antigen remains unidentified. The entry originates in a study of blood T cells in healthy people across ages. Study findings and constraints: CMV infection status of these donors was not known. A greater number of naive CD4+ cells and higher diversity distinguished long-lived donors from aged donors.

There are 15 residues in the CDR3. V lost 2 bases and J 1 base, leaving 12 bases between the germline ends. Looked up from germline, CDR1 is KGHSH and CDR2 is LQKENI. Alongside a J-beta primer mix, a sample-barcoded 5' primer served in a second PCR lasting roughly 7 to 12 cycles. MiXCR, applied by TCRdb to the 5' RACE reads, yields one record per CDR3 protein. The sample records 540,000 or so distinct CDR3 sequences, roughly 43% being singletons. The sequence was collected from a man at least 80 years old in good health. Specimen: blood. The rearrangement joins TRBV18 to TRBJ2-7; no clear D. CDR3 in DNA: TGTGCCAGCTCACCAATCCCGGGTTTGTCCTACGAGCAGTACTTC. As protein: CASSPIPGLSYEQYF.